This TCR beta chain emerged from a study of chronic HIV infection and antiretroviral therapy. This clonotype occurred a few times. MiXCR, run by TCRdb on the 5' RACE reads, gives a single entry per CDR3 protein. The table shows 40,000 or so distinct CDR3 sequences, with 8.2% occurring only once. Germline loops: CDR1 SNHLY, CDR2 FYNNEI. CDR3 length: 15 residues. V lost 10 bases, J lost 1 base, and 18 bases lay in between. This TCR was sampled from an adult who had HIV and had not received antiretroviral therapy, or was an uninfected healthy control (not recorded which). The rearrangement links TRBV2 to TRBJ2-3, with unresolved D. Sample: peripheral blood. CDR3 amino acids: CATSTETTRTDTQYF. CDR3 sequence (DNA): TGTGCCACCTCGACGGAGACAACTCGCACAGATACGCAGTATTTT.